This T cell receptor beta chain was captured by sequencing in a study of shared clonotypes between healthy human individuals (dated by TCRdb to the early 2020s). In terms of the full investigation: The cohort included three men and two women between 18 and 49 years of age. For each donor, CD4 naive and CD4 memory were each run on three plates, CD8 naive on two plates, and CD8 memory on one plate. Blood TCR repertoires of 5 or 6 healthy adults were deeply sequenced to estimate repertoire size and the extent of clonotype sharing between individuals. To increase sequencing depth and limit assay-specific biases, TCR repertoire library preparation and sequencing were carried out by different laboratories using diverse techniques. Between about 0.94 and 10 billion PBMCs per donor were obtained by leukapheresis.

Study-level results and caveats: Sampling was restricted to blood, and TCR repertoires in tissues likely differ from the TCR repertoires found in blood. The small number of donors limited the genetic and exposure-history diversity represented. Pairwise subsampling led to the expectation that sequencing depth would affect the degree of clonotype sharing among donors. Even with the large sequencing depth, rarefaction of the sorted-subset datasets indicated that sequencing was incomplete. Sharing across four donors was observed for roughly 5% of naive CD4, 3% to 3.5% of naive CD8, 2% to 2.5% of memory CD4, and approximately 0.41% of memory CD8 clonotypes. Estimated clonotype richness was generally larger for naive than for memory subsets. Compared with non-shared clonotypes, the clonotypes found in all four sorted-subset donors had higher generation probabilities.

Healthy HIV-negative adults with no recently reported acute infections or vaccinations were included as donors. Only Caucasian adults living in Nashville, Tennessee, USA were represented among the donors. CD4+ T cells were enriched through magnetic negative selection, after which naive cells were positively selected on CD45RA and the remaining negative fraction served as the memory subset. After blood collection by leukapheresis, PBMCs were isolated using Ficoll-Histopaque density gradient centrifugation and then cryopreserved in the vapor phase of liquid nitrogen. Purity and quantity of every magnetically sorted T cell population were checked by analytical flow cytometry. Genomic DNA was isolated from every sorted fraction and measured by UV absorbance on a Nanodrop 2000c. The germline V gene (reference sequence) gives CDR1 as MNHEY and CDR2 as SMNVEV. Clipping removes 8 bases from V and 6 bases from J, with 10 as the unmatched junction base count. The CDR3 runs 16 amino acids, cysteine and phenylalanine included. CDR3 DNA only is kept here, 48 bases in frame from base 1.

TCR CDR3 regions were amplified from genomic DNA by multiplex PCR using the deep immunoSEQ assay. Genomic DNA extracted from each cell subset was distributed evenly over all wells of several immunoSEQ 96-well plates, and each plate served as one replicate. For sorted subsets, approximately 200 ng of genomic DNA, equivalent to some 30,000 T cell genomes, went into each replicate PCR. The purified libraries were quantified using a Qubit 3.0 fluorometer, sized with a Bioanalyzer 2100, and then quantified again using the KAPA Library Quantification kit. A separate single-read 150-cycle Illumina NextSeq 550 flow cell was used to sequence each immunoSEQ 96-well plate. Per the original workflow: The immunoSEQ output contained only junctional sequences without quality scores, so filtering could not match that applied to full-length reads. To assign V/J genes and CDR3, sequences were annotated using PyIR, a Python wrapper for IgBLAST v1.9, with IMGT germline references. Any read was removed if the V/J assignment was weak (E-value above 1e-6), the CDR3 was missing, or the read contained stop codons, out-of-frame junctions, or ambiguous translated residues. A V3J clonotype was defined by an identical inferred V gene, J gene, and CDR3 amino acid sequence. Percentage overlap between repertoires was calculated by dividing the number of shared unique clonotypes by the size of the smaller repertoire. Repertoire richness was assessed with RTK rarefaction, the Chao1 estimator, and Recon v2.1 estimates of unobserved clonotypes. Generation probabilities for all TCRbeta clonotypes obtained by the gDNA method from a few donors were computed using OLGA. This is the immuneACCESS table as TCRdb keeps it, with only in-frame sequences that have V and J called. A part of the clones is gone; compared with another copy, unresolved V genes explain less than half, and the rest is unexplained. V, J and clone size are those of that table, while D and trimming were read from the DNA. The sample data list 2 million to 2.5 million clones, and approximately 93% of these were observed just once. Around 0.4% of the sample lies in the top ten.

About this clone: Its antigen is not yet known. There are no base qualities to consult, and no much larger clone falls within one base.

The receptor chain draws on TRBV27 and TRBJ2-7; 16 middle bases align to TRBD2. Sequencing was done on a sample of naive CD4+ T cells from PBMCs. The sample's cell subset or site label is to be understood as: CD45RA+ positively selected. The origin of this receptor is a man in his late teens or twenties in good health. Some clones in this sample may be carry-over from other donors' samples. The bases are TGTGCCAGCCTCGGGACTAGCGGGAGGGGGCTTCGCGAGCAGTACTTC. Translated, it reads CASLGTSGRGLREQYF.